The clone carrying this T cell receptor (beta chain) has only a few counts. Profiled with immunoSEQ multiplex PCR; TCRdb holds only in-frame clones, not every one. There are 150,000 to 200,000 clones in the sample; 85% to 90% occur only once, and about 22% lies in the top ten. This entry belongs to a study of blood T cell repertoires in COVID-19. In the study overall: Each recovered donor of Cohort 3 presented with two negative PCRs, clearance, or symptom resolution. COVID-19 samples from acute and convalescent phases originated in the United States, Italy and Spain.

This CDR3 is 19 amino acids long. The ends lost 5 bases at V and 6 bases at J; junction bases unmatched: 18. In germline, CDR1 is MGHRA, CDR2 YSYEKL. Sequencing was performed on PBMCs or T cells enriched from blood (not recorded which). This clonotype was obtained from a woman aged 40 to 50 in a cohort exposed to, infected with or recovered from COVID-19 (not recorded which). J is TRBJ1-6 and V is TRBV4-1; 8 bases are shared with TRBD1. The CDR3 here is CASSGEVRQGPLSNSPLHF. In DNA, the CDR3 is TGCGCCAGCAGCGGCGAAGTCCGACAGGGGCCTTTAAGTAATTCACCCCTCCACTTT.